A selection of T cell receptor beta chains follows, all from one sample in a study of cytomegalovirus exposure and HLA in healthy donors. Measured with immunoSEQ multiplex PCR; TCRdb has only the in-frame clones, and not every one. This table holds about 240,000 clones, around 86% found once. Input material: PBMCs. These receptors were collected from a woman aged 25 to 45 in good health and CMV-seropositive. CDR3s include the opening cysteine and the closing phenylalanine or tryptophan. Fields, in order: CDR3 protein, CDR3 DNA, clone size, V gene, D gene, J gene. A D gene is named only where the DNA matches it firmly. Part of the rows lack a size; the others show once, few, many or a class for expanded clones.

cdr3_aa: CASSGETDNYGYTF; cdr3_nt: TGTGCCAGCAGTGGGGAGACGGATAACTATGGCTACACCTTC; clone_size: NA; v_call: TRBV2; d_call: NA; j_call: TRBJ1-2
cdr3_aa: CASSFGRENEQFF; cdr3_nt: TGTGCCAGCAGCTTCGGGCGGGAGAATGAGCAGTTCTTC; clone_size: NA; v_call: TRBV11-3; d_call: TRBD2; j_call: TRBJ2-1
cdr3_aa: CAISESGGSTAGYTF; cdr3_nt: TGTGCCATCAGTGAGTCGGGGGGAAGTACAGCTGGCTACACCTTC; clone_size: NA; v_call: TRBV10-3; d_call: NA; j_call: TRBJ1-2
cdr3_aa: CASRGGTGQSATNEKLFF; cdr3_nt: TGTGCCAGCAGGGGGGGGACAGGCCAATCCGCAACTAATGAAAAACTGTTTTTT; clone_size: NA; v_call: TRBV11-2; d_call: TRBD1; j_call: TRBJ1-4
cdr3_aa: CASSQGAGYEQYF; cdr3_nt: TGCGCCAGCAGCCAGGGGGCAGGCTACGAGCAGTACTTC; clone_size: NA; v_call: TRBV5-1; d_call: TRBD1; j_call: TRBJ2-7
cdr3_aa: CASRGRSYTF; cdr3_nt: TGTGCCAGCCGGGGAAGGAGCTACACCTTC; clone_size: few; v_call: TRBV2; d_call: NA; j_call: TRBJ1-2
cdr3_aa: CATTRGDRFNYGYTF; cdr3_nt: TGTGCCACCACCCGGGGGGACAGGTTTAACTATGGCTACACCTTC; clone_size: once; v_call: TRBV7-8; d_call: TRBD1; j_call: TRBJ1-2
cdr3_aa: CASSLTPGGGTEAFF; cdr3_nt: TGTGCCAGCAGCTTAACCCCGGGTGGAGGAACTGAAGCTTTCTTT; clone_size: NA; v_call: TRBV7-9; d_call: NA; j_call: TRBJ1-1
cdr3_aa: CASRIGTERVLFF; cdr3_nt: TGTGCCAGCAGGATCGGGACAGAACGAGTTTTGTTCTTC; clone_size: NA; v_call: TRBV13; d_call: TRBD1; j_call: TRBJ2-1
cdr3_aa: CASSYMKGHGYTF; cdr3_nt: TGTGCCAGCAGTTACATGAAGGGGCATGGCTACACCTTC; clone_size: NA; v_call: TRBV6-5; d_call: NA; j_call: TRBJ1-2
cdr3_aa: CASRDRDAGSQETQYF; cdr3_nt: TGTGCCAGCAGGGACAGGGACGCAGGGTCCCAAGAGACCCAGTACTTC; clone_size: NA; v_call: TRBV2; d_call: TRBD1; j_call: TRBJ2-5